This is a list of T cell receptor beta chains from one sample in a study of CD8 T cells in ankylosing spondylitis. TCRdb independently ran MiXCR on the 5' RACE reads; one entry per CDR3 protein. This table has over 700,000 distinct CDR3 sequences, over 15% appearing once. Sequences were obtained from blood, either unsorted or a sorted T cell fraction (not recorded which). Receptors originate from a male donor with ankylosing spondylitis. The CDR3 runs from the conserved cysteine through the conserved F or W. The D gene is left open where the match is weak.

TRBV5-5	.	CASSLYWGFGNTGELFF
TRBV5-6	.	CASSRTAMEPQHF
TRBV7-9	.	CASSLAFSEAFF
TRBV25-1	TRBD2	CASSELAGLREQYF
TRBV10-3	TRBD2	CAIRAGTSGSVNTGELFF
TRBV20-1	.	CSAREGLRELFF
TRBV20-1	TRBD1	CSASPSDRWGSEKLFF
TRBV21-1	.	CASSKTSSYEQYF
TRBV12-3/TRBV12-4	TRBD1	CASRIPTGWDTGELFF
TRBV12-3/TRBV12-4	.	CASSLWRESNEQFF
TRBV12-3/TRBV12-4	TRBD1	CATNDLDRDFADTQYF
TRBV20-1	.	CSARVPSHSTDTQYF
TRBV11-2	.	CASSLTDLRNTEAFF
TRBV4-1	TRBD1	CASSQDLGGQVVETQYF
TRBV29-1	TRBD1	CSVEQGAPNEQFF
TRBV5-1	.	CASSSYGRISGANVLTF
TRBV25-1	TRBD2	CASSVGLAGEEGEQFF
TRBV20-1	.	CSARATGRRTNEKLFF
TRBV5-1	TRBD2	CASSLEGAGDTDTQYF
TRBV12-3/TRBV12-4	.	CASTRTNYNEQFF
TRBV5-1	TRBD1	CASSLSRDRAGANVLTF
TRBV30	.	CAWSVHRVGGNQPQHF
TRBV14	TRBD1	CASSGGQGWYNEQFF
TRBV3-1	.	CASSQGRYEQYF
TRBV25-1	TRBD1	CASEGTGTNTEAFF
TRBV4-2	.	CASSQSEGTTYEQYF
TRBV20-1	.	CSARDGLARAEAFF
TRBV6-2/TRBV6-3	TRBD2	CASTPGGVAGVGETQYF
TRBV6-5	TRBD2	CASSYSSGDQETQYF